This T cell receptor beta chain was profiled in a study of human T cells and chemical hapten exposure (dated by TCRdb to the early 2020s). Concerning the study at large: Libraries were pooled for sequencing, and per-sample TCR yields varied mainly because of small differences in library volumes within the pool. This study followed changes in the peripheral blood TCR repertoire in vivo during primary and secondary sensitization of alopecia patients to the hapten diphenylcyclopropenone (DPC). For every blood RNA sample, sequencing covered both the TCR alpha and TCR beta chains. Points the paper makes about the study in general: DPC sensitization did not change how many TCRs were above 1 in 1000 frequency, and no evidence was found of alterations in global repertoire structure. Repeated subsampling changed both the strength of the expansion versus patch-test correlation and the threshold at which the correlation became significant.

Its CDR3 holds 13 amino acids, cysteine through phenylalanine. Only CDR3 DNA remains: 39 bases, in frame from the first base. V gives up 7 bases and J gives up 4 bases, and the segment between their germline ends measures 13 bases. CDR1 MDHEN and CDR2 SYDVKM are derived from the germline V gene. Total RNA was extracted from unfractionated whole blood that had been collected in Tempus Blood RNA tubes. Roughly 5 healthy volunteers were used as TCR sequencing controls and were bled at day 0, 2 weeks and 6 weeks. The protocol used for the library was 5' RACE. Sequencing relied on an Illumina MiSeq. During library preparation, unique molecular identifiers were attached to individual cDNA molecules so that TCRs could be counted quantitatively and reproducibly. On the authors' methods: A median of around 96,000 TCRs per sample was observed, with a range of about 20,000 to 690,600. The Decombinator software suite was used to annotate the V, J and CDR3 of the TCR reads. To make PS versus PT1 abundance plots, every sample was subsampled to the same number of TCRs (28,000). TCRs were defined as expanded if absent before sensitization and observed at least eight times at the 2-week time point. Clones were called with MiXCR by TCRdb after fastp trimmed the public reads at Q25, and only in-frame beta chains were retained. One record per CDR3 amino acid sequence lists the most common genes and DNA. These V and J calls derive from TCRdb rather than the authors' analysis. For this sample there are under 150,000 distinct CDR3 sequences; around 20% appear just once. The ten largest make up around 2.7% of the sample.

This clonotype was seen a few times. Its cognate antigen has yet to be identified. No base-level quality is on record; no much larger clone is a single base apart. The chain is encoded by TRBV28 joined to TRBJ1-2; too little of a D gene remains to name it. The origin of this receptor is a human donor in good health. In nucleotide form, the sequence is TGTGCCAGCATTGGTCGGTCTGCCTATGGCTACACCTTC. Its translation is CASIGRSAYGYTF.